This T cell receptor (beta chain) was observed in a study of cytomegalovirus exposure and HLA in healthy donors. Study details: Inside one of the first data releases sat around 77 million unique TCRs taken from HLA-typed donors. General observations from the study: Segments of the TCR beta V type were, in most cases, productive about 90% or about 30% of the time in an earlier analysis.

Germline V gives CDR1 SGHNT, CDR2 YENEEA. Trimming removed 5 bases at V and 6 bases at J, with 14 bases between. This CDR3 is 13 amino acids long. A multiplex PCR was run with 60 Vbeta primers and 13 Jbeta primers. Profiling relied on immunoSEQ multiplex PCR, and the TCRdb table lists in-frame clones only, not all of them. Of 95,000 to 150,000 clones in the sample, about 82% were seen once. Worth noting for this clone: The antigen is undetermined.

The sequenced sample was PBMCs. The receptor was isolated from a man in his fifties in good health and CMV-seronegative. V and J are TRBV11-3 and TRBJ2-7; weak D call: TRBD2 (6 bases). In nucleotides, the CDR3 is TGTGCCAGCAGCCCCTTCCCGGGAGCCGAGCAGTACTTC. This encodes CASSPFPGAEQYF.